These T cell receptor beta chains were read from a single sample in a study of cytomegalovirus exposure and HLA in healthy donors. The data were produced by immunoSEQ multiplex PCR, yet TCRdb's version contains in-frame clones alone and is incomplete. Of 150,000 to 200,000 clones detected, about 80% appear once; the ten largest clones hold about 14%. The source material was PBMCs. Source of these receptors: a man in his forties or fifties in good health and CMV-seropositive. The conserved cysteine and the conserved F or W are not part of the CDR3 here.

>TRBJ2-7|TRBV6-5
ASSYSYRASYEQY
>TRBJ2-3|TRBV10-3
AISRGEKDTQY
>TRBJ2-2|TRBV14
ASSQDATSELTGELF
>TRBJ1-2|TRBV14
ASSPQGTYGYT
>TRBJ1-3|TRBV4-2
ASSQDPPGGGGNTIY
>TRBJ2-3|TRBV4-3
ASSQDLTLGSDTQY
>TRBJ1-2|TRBV5-1
ASSPGQNYGYT
>TRBJ1-5|TRBV6-5
ASSYSRRGGQPQH
>TRBJ1-2|TRBV2
ASRQSGQGRSGYT
>TRBJ1-2|TRBV9
ASSVASGVNYGYT
>TRBJ1-1|TRBV4-3
ASVAHRGLTEAF
>TRBJ2-7|TRBV5-4
ASSLGTSGEQY
>TRBJ1-6|TRBV6-5
ASSYHGQGYSPLH
>TRBJ1-4|TRBV4-3
ASSPLGGTGNEKLF
>TRBJ1-4|TRBV6-1
ASSTGWEKLF
>TRBJ2-5|TRBV7-2
ASLGDRGETQY
>TRBJ2-3|TRBV11-2
ASSHRGHTDTDTQY
>TRBJ2-2|TRBV4-3
ASSQGLVDTGELF
>TRBJ1-1|TRBV7-7
ASSAAQGVSPNTEAF
>TRBJ2-3|TRBV11-2
ASSLGQGRTDTQY
>TRBJ2-1|TRBV5-1
ASSFTSGGAVDEQF
>TRBJ1-5|TRBV15
ATSRDLGNQPQH
>TRBJ2-1|TRBV28
ASSSPSDLSSYNEQF
>TRBJ2-7|TRBV5-6
ASSLTRGRGEQY
>TRBJ1-2|TRBV27
ASSSLDRGYGYT
>TRBJ1-5|TRBV5-6
ASKRRAGSNQPQH
>TRBJ2-3|TRBV28
ASSLDRLTASTDTQY
>TRBJ2-3|TRBV7-3
ASSVSGGQSTDTQY
>TRBJ2-6|TRBV28
ASSLGWDRAGANVLT
>TRBJ2-3|TRBV4-3
ASSQGHSTADTQY
>TRBJ2-3|TRBV7-2
ASSLVGTREINTQY
>TRBJ1-6|TRBV27
ASSLAGVGSPLH
>TRBJ2-2|TRBV27
ASRFFDRGGTGELF
>TRBJ1-6|TRBV30
AWTSGYNSPLH
>TRBJ1-1|TRBV4-2
ASRQGRGTEAF
>TRBJ1-5|TRBV4-1
ASSHDTGYQH
>TRBJ2-3|TRBV5-1
ASSLAGNTQY
>TRBJ2-7|TRBV7-2
ASSLSADSYEQY
>TRBJ2-1|TRBV5-1
ASSQLAGGNNEQF
>TRBJ2-5|TRBV6-1
ASSEHQGQETQY
>TRBJ2-6|TRBV9
ASSIAGSGANVLT
>TRBJ1-2|TRBV28
ASSFRDYGYT
>TRBJ1-1|TRBV5-1
ASSAGQVNTEAF
>TRBJ2-1|TRBV4-2
ASSQLGSGDYNEQF
>TRBJ2-2|TRBV2
ASRADRAGGGELF
>TRBJ2-3|TRBV6-1
ASSGGQGTDTQY